The T cell receptor beta chain described here comes from a study of blood T cell repertoires in COVID-19. The authors' processing: Amplification of reference gene primers was used by the study to estimate nucleated cell counts. Assay used: immunoSEQ multiplex PCR; TCRdb lists only in-frame clones, some missing. That table furnishes V, J and clone size, whereas the DNA furnished D and trimming. The data show fewer than 250,000 clones, 70% to 90% seen once. Recruits, aged roughly 18 to 100 years, lived in 24 US areas. The germline CDR1 and CDR2 sequences are SEHNR and FQNEAQ (reference sequence). V shed 1 base and J shed 1 base, with 8 bases lying between them. The CDR3 is 15 residues long.

The chain links TRBV7-9 to TRBJ1-3; D might be TRBD1 (5 bases). The material sequenced was PBMCs or T cells enriched from blood (not recorded which). This receptor was obtained from a woman aged 18 to 35 who had recovered from COVID-19. In nucleotides, the CDR3 is TGTGCCAGCAGCTTAGGGGGCGGATCTGGAAACACCATATATTTT. Protein: CASSLGGGSGNTIYF.